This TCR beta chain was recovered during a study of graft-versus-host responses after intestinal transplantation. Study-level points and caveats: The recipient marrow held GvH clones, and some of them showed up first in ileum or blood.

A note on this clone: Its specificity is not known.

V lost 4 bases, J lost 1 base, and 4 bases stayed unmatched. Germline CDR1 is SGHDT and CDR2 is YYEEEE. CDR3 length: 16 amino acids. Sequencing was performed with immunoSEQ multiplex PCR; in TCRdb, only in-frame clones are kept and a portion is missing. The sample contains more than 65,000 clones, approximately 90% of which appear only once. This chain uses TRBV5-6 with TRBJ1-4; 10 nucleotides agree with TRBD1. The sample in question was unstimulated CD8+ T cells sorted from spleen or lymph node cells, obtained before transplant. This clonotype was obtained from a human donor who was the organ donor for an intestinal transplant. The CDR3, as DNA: TGTGCCAGCAGCCTGACAGGGGGCTTAACTAATGAAAAACTGTTTTTT. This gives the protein CASSLTGGLTNEKLFF.